The 11 T cell receptor beta chains listed next were all sequenced from one sample in a study of T-cell reconstitution after alpha-beta-depleted transplantation in children. TCRbeta library construction was performed incorporating unique molecular identifiers. TCRdb reanalysed the PCR reads using MiXCR and keeps one entry per CDR3 protein. The repertoire holds about 600,000 distinct CDR3 sequences, with about 10% as singletons. Material: PBMCs from the stem cell graft donor, obtained from the stem cell graft. These receptors all come from a human donor who donated a stem cell graft to a child with acute myeloid leukemia.

The rearrangement uses TRBV5-6 and TRBJ1-2; 9 nucleotides line up with TRBD1. The CDR3 has 18 residues. The V gene's germline CDR1 is SGHDT and CDR2 YYEEEE. After removal of 3 bases from V and 3 bases from J, the junction contained 15 bases not matched to a gene. In DNA, the CDR3 is TGTGCCAGCAGCTCAGGAGGGGACAGGGCCCCCCTAGACTATGGCTACACCTTC. Its protein product is CASSSGGDRAPLDYGYTF.

In this sample, this clonotype turned up many times. This rearrangement joins TRBV12-3 or TRBV12-4 to TRBJ1-3; weak D call: TRBD1 (5 bases). The CDR3 contains 14 residues. V was cut by 5 bases and J by 4 bases, with 12 bases left in between. This chain's CDR3 is CASSPTGTGNTIYF. CDR3 in DNA: TGTGCCAGCAGTCCCACGGGGACGGGAAACACCATATATTTT.

This clonotype was found many times. The chain joins TRBV6-1 to TRBJ2-1; D possibly uses TRBD1 or TRBD2 (5 bases each). The CDR3 loop spans 13 amino acids. Germline V gene sequence: CDR1 MNHNS, CDR2 SASEGT. The ends were cut back, 5 bases at V and 3 bases at J, with 8 bases in the middle. CDR3 protein: CASSRDHYNEQFF. As DNA, the CDR3 is TGTGCCAGCAGTCGGGACCACTACAATGAGCAGTTCTTC.

There are many counts of this clonotype. The chain recombines TRBV2 with TRBJ2-3, with D possibly matching TRBD2 (5 bases). The CDR3 has 14 amino acids. The germline gives CDR1 SNHLY, CDR2 FYNNEI. Trimming removed 7 bases at V and 0 bases at J, with 11 bases between. CDR3 in amino acids: CASKASGSTDTQYF. CDR3 in DNA: TGTGCCAGCAAGGCCAGCGGTAGCACAGATACGCAGTATTTT.

In the case of this clonotype: A much larger clone is a single base away; this may be a read error. The chain joins TRBV5-6 to TRBJ2-4; D unresolved. Looked up from germline, CDR1 is SGHDT and CDR2 is YYEEEE. Trimming shortened V by 2 bases and J by 5 bases, and 11 bases separated the two germline ends. This CDR3 has 14 amino acids. The CDR3 coding sequence is TGTGCCAGCAGCTTCACCTGGGTCGAAAACATTCAGTACTTC. Translated: CASSFTWVENIQYF.

This clonotype has more than one count but fewer than ten. This rearrangement joins TRBV29-1 to TRBJ2-7; 13 bases map to TRBD2. Trimming took 6 bases from V and 2 from J; bases not matched to a gene: 4. This CDR3 has 14 residues. Germline-derived CDR1 and CDR2 are SQVTM and ANQGSEA. The CDR3 is CSVGLAGIPYEQYF. CDR3 nucleotide sequence: TGCAGCGTGGGACTAGCGGGGATTCCCTACGAGCAGTACTTC.

This clonotype was seen more than once but under ten times. The chain is built from TRBV4-3 and TRBJ2-7; tentatively, D is TRBD2 (7 bases). Per the germline V gene, CDR1 is LGHNA and CDR2 is YSLEER. The CDR3 sequence is 16 residues long. V lost 0 bases to trimming and J lost 3 bases, with 15 bases between them. The CDR3 DNA follows: TGCGCCAGCAGCCAAGAATTTGCGGGGGCGCACTACGAGCAGTACTTC. It translates to CASSQEFAGAHYEQYF.

This clonotype has just a few counts. The J gene is TRBJ2-1, the V gene TRBV11-3, with 9 bases lining up with TRBD1. This CDR3 region has 14 residues. Germline V gene data show CDR1 as SGHNT and CDR2 as YENEEA. J gave up 7 bases and V 5 bases, and 6 bases lay outside the gene matches. The CDR3 here is CASSMNRGRNEQFF. The CDR3 DNA follows: TGTGCCAGCAGCATGAACAGGGGGCGGAATGAGCAGTTCTTC.

This chain's CDR3 is CASSLPGAREKLFF. CDR3 DNA sequence: TGTGCCAGCAGCTTACCCGGGGCGCGTGAAAAACTGTTTTTT. The chain uses TRBV7-2 and TRBJ1-4; tentatively, D is TRBD1 (5 bases). The V end was cut by 2 bases, the J end by 7 bases, with 11 bases between. The germline V gene encodes CDR1 SGHTA and CDR2 FQGNSA. This CDR3 is built from 14 residues.

This clonotype was counted at least ten times. This CDR3 is CASSLCLIEQYF. Written as DNA, the CDR3 is TGTGCCAGCAGCTTATGCTTAATCGAGCAGTACTTC. V usage is TRBV7-3 and J usage is TRBJ2-7; no clear D. Germline V gene lookup returns CDR1 SGHTA and CDR2 FQGTGA. The CDR3 extends over 12 amino acids. Trimming removed 2 bases from V and 6 bases from J, with 8 bases in between.

This clonotype was detected many times. The gene calls are TRBV9 and TRBJ1-1, with 7 bases lining up with TRBD1. The J segment lost 4 bases and the V segment lost 3 bases, leaving 3 bases of the junction unmatched. Germline loops: CDR1 SGDLS, CDR2 YYNGEE. The CDR3 runs to 13 residues. The CDR3 loop reads CASSAGGGTEAFF. In DNA form, the CDR3 reads TGTGCCAGCAGCGCAGGGGGAGGCACTGAAGCTTTCTTT.